Included here is one T cell receptor (beta chain) sequence, with context. The table lists this clonotype with a few counts. Its antigen remains undetermined. No base-level quality is on record; no much larger clone is a single base apart. CDR1 and CDR2 (MGHDK, SYGVNS) derive from the germline V gene. From cysteine to phenylalanine, the CDR3 is 14 amino acids long. Only the CDR3 DNA stays, 42 bases, in frame from base 1. V was cut back by 2 bases and J by 4 bases, leaving a gap of 11 bases between them. The receptor library was made with multiplex PCR. The sequencer was an Illumina HiSeq 4000. TCR beta libraries were built with iRepertoire HTBI primers and Arm-PCR amplification of CDR3 regions. PCR products were gel purified before sequencing. The study's processing was this. Gene usage analysis of CDR3 amino acid clonotypes relied on the approximately 60 TRBV and 14 TRBJ segments identified across samples. COPE and FqMerger were used to merge filtered high-quality paired reads into contigs. BLAST was used to align contigs to the IMGT TRBV, TRBD and TRBJ reference genes, and CDR3 was defined following IMGT. Any clonotype with a frequency above 0.1% was counted as a highly expanded clone. Repertoire diversity was measured by Shannon entropy, and V-J evenness by the Gini coefficient. A clonotype was considered public if more than one individual shared it. TCRdb's own reprocessing of the public reads used fastp at Q25 and MiXCR and kept productive beta chains. Each CDR3 protein gets just one entry, which takes the most common genes and DNA from the rows behind it. TCRdb assigned the V and J calls; the authors' analysis was not used. The sample has roughly 400,000 distinct CDR3 sequences on record, roughly a fifth of them singletons. Around an eighth of the sample is held by the ten biggest clonotypes.

This entry comes from a study of regulatory T cells in long-lasting Graves disease (dated by TCRdb to the early 2020s). Study-wide context: To count as having persistent Graves' disease, a patient had to have received antithyroid drug treatment for over 5 years with TSH receptor autoantibodies remaining persistently positive. This study used TCR sequencing and RNA sequencing of peripheral blood to compare persistent Graves' disease patients against newly diagnosed Graves' disease patients. The study was registered as a clinical trial and conducted in China. A total of approximately 35 samples were covered by TCR sequencing, comprising some 13 persistent and around 20 newly diagnosed Graves' disease patients. Persistent Graves' disease patients in the clinical cohort had taken antithyroid drugs for about 10.3 years on average.

Paper-wide results and their limitations: Persistent disease showed preferential use of TRBV28, TRBJ1-2 and TRBJ2-5, whereas newly diagnosed disease favored TRBV20-1 and TRBJ2-1. Patients with persistent disease shared more public clonotypes (under 3,000) than newly diagnosed patients did (more than 900). Compared with newly diagnosed patients, persistent Graves' disease patients had lower TCR Shannon entropy and fewer highly expanded clones, which suggests clonal expansion. As a limitation, the authors acknowledged that the small sample size may reduce accuracy. Sequencing and analysis were limited to the TCR beta chain. Because the primary lesion, thyroid tissue, could not be accessed, the study looked at peripheral blood alone.

The sample's time point, from its label and the paper: persistent/refractory GD, antithyroid drugs over 5 years with positive TRAb. RNA was extracted from PBMCs in TRIzol for both TCR sequencing and RNA sequencing. The diagnosis of Graves' disease was made according to American Thyroid Association guidelines. The patients came from an endocrinology department in Xi'an, China. From each patient, approximately 10 milliliters of peripheral blood was collected into an EDTA anticoagulant tube. Ficoll Paque Plus density gradient separation was used to isolate PBMCs, and no further T cell sorting was performed. An Agilent 2100 Bioanalyzer and agarose gel were used to check RNA quality, while a NanoDrop 2000 measured RNA concentration.

The specimen comprised peripheral blood mononuclear cells (PBMCs), sampled when the disease was refractory, from a patient treated with antithyroid drugs. The TCR was taken from a female donor with Graves disease. In this chain, TRBV25-1 is recombined with TRBJ1-1, and possibly TRBD1, on 5 matching bases. CDR3 sequence: CASSETRGSTEAFF. DNA sequence: TGTGCCAGCAGTGAAACTAGGGGAAGCACTGAAGCTTTCTTT.